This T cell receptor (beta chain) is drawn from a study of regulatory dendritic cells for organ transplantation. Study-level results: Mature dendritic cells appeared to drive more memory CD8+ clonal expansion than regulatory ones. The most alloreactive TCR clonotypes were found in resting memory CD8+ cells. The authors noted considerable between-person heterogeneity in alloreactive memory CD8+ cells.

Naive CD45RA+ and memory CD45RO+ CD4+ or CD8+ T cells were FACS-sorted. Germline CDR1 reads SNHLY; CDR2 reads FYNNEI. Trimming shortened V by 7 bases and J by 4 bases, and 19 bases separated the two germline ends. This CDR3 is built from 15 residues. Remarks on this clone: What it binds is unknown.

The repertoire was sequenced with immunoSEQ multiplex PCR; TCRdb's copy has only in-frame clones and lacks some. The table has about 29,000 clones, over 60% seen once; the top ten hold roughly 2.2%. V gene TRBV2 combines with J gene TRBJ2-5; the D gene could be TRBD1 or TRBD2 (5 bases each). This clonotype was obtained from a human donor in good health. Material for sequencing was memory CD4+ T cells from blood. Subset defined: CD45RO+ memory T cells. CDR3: CASTWGSSGRETQYF. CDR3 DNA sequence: TGTGCCAGCACGTGGGGGTCATCAGGGAGAGAGACCCAGTACTTC. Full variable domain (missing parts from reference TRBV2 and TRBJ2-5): EPEVTQTPSHQVTQMGQEVILRCVPISNHLYFYWYRQILGQKVEFLVSFYNNEISEKSEIFDDQFSVERPDGSNFTLKIRSTKLEDSAMYFCASTWGSSGRETQYFGPGTRLLVL.